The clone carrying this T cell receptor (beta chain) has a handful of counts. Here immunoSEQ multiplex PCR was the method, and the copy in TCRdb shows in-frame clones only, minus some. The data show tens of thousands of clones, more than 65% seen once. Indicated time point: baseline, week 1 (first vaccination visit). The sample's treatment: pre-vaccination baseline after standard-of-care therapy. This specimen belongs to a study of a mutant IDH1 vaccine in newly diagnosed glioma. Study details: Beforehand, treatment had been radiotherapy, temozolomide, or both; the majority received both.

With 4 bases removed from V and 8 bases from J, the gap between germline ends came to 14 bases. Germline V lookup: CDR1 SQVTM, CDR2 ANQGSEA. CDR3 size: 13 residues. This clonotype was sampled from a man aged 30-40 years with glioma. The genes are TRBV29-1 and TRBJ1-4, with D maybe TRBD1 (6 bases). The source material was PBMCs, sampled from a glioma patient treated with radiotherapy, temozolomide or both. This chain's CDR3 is CSVGRTVGEKLFF. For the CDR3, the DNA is TGCAGCGTTGGGCGGACAGTGGGCGAAAAACTGTTTTTT.